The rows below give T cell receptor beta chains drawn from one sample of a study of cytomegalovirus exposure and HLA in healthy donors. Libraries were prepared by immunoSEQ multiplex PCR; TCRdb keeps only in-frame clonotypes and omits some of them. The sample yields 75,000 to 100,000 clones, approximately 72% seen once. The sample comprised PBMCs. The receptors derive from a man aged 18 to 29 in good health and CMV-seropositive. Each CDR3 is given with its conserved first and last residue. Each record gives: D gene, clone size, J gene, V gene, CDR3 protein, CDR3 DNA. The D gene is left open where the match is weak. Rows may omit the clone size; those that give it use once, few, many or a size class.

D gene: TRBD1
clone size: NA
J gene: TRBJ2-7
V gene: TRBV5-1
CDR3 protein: CASSLAGTETYEQYF
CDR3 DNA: TGCGCCAGCAGCTTGGCCGGGACAGAGACCTACGAGCAGTACTTC

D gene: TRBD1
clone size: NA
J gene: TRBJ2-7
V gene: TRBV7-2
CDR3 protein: CASSVTGTGTYEQYF
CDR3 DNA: TGTGCCAGCAGCGTTACCGGGACAGGGACCTACGAGCAGTACTTC

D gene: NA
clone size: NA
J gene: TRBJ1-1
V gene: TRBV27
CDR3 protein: CASSFAGNTEAFF
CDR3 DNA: TGTGCCAGCAGTTTTGCAGGGAACACTGAAGCTTTCTTT

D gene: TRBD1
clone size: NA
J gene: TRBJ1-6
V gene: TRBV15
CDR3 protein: CATSRGQGANSPLHF
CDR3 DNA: TGTGCCACCAGCAGAGGACAGGGCGCCAATTCACCCCTCCACTTT

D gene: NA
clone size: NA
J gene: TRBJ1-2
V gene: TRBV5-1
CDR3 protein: CASSLDRDYGYTF
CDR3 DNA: TGCGCCAGCAGCTTGGACAGAGACTATGGCTACACCTTC

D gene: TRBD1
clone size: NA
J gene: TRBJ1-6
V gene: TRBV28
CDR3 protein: CASSFYPGQGRKGYNSPLHF
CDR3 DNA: TGTGCCAGCAGTTTCTATCCGGGACAGGGACGAAAGGGTTATAATTCACCCCTCCACTTT

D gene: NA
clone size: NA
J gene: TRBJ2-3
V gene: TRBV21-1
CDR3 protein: CASSKRRGLAGGGHTDTQYF
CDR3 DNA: TGTGCCAGCAGCAAACGGAGGGGACTAGCGGGGGGGGGCCACACAGATACGCAGTATTTT

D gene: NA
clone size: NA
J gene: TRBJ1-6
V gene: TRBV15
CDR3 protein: CATTSQDTVNSPLHF
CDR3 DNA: TGTGCCACCACCAGCCAGGACACGGTTAATTCACCCCTCCACTTT

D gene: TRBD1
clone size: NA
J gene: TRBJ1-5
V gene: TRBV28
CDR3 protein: CASSTGQGFQPQHF
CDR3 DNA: TGTGCCAGCAGCACGGGACAGGGGTTTCAGCCCCAGCATTTT

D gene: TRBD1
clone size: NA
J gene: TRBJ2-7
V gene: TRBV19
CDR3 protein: CASSTSTGTGTTYEQYF
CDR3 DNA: TGTGCCAGTAGTACATCCACCGGGACAGGGACAACCTACGAGCAGTACTTC

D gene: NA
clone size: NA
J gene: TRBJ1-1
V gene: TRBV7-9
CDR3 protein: CASGRQLPNTEAFF
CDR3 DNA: TGTGCCAGCGGGCGACAGCTGCCGAACACTGAAGCTTTCTTT

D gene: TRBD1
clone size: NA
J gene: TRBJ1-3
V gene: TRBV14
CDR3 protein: CASSPPQGAVNTIYF
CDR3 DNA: TGTGCCAGCAGCCCGCCACAGGGGGCTGTGAACACCATATATTTT

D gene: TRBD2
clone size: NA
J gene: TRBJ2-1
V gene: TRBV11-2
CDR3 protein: CASSRQRGGDEQFF
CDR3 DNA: TGTGCCAGCAGCCGTCAGCGGGGGGGTGATGAGCAGTTCTTC

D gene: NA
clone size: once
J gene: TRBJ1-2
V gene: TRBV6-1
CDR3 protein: CASSEQGPPYGYTF
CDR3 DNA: TGTGCCAGCAGCGAACAGGGCCCCCCCTATGGCTACACCTTC

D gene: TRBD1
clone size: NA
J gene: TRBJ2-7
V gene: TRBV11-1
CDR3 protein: CASSPTGSSSYEQYF
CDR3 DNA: TGTGCCAGCAGCCCGACAGGGTCCAGCTCCTACGAGCAGTACTTC

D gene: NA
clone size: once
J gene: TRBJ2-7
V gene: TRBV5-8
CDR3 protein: CASSLEVGSEQYF
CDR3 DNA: TGTGCCAGCAGCTTGGAGGTGGGGAGCGAGCAGTACTTC

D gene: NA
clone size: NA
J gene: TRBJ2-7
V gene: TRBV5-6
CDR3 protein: CASSYLTSIYEQYF
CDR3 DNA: TGTGCCAGCAGCTACCTGACTAGTATCTACGAGCAGTACTTC

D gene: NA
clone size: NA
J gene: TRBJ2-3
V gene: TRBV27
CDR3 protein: CASSLFRGMGTDTQYF
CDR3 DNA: TGTGCCAGCAGTTTATTCAGGGGAATGGGCACAGATACGCAGTATTTT

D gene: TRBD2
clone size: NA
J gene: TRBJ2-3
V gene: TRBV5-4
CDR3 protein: CASNLPSGEDTQYF
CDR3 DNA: TGTGCCAGCAACCTTCCTAGCGGGGAGGATACGCAGTATTTT

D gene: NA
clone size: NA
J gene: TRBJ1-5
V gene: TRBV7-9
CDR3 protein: CASNNGGNQPQHF
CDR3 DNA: TGTGCCAGCAATAACGGGGGAAATCAGCCCCAGCATTTT

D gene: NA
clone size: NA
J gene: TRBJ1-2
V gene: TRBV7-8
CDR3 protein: CASSLESTVNYGYTF
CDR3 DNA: TGTGCCAGCAGCTTAGAATCGACAGTTAATTATGGCTACACCTTC

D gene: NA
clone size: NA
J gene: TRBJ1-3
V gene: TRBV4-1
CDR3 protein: CASSPEGSLENTIYF
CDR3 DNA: TGCGCCAGCAGCCCGGAGGGGAGTTTAGAAAACACCATATATTTT

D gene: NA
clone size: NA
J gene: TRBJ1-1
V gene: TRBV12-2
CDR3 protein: CASRAKTGANTEAFF
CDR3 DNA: TGTGCAAGTCGCGCAAAGACAGGGGCTAACACTGAAGCTTTCTTT

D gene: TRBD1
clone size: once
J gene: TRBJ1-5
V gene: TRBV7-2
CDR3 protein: CASRQGQRSNQPQHF
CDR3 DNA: TGTGCCAGTCGACAGGGACAACGTAGCAATCAGCCCCAGCATTTT

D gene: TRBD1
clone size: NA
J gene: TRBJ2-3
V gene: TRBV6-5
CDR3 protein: CAVQRDSAPYTQYF
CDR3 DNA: TGTGCCGTTCAACGGGACAGCGCGCCCTATACGCAGTATTTT

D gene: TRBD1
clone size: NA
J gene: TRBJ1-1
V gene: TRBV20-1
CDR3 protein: CSASSGGEAFF
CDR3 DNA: TGCAGTGCTAGTTCAGGGGGTGAGGCTTTCTTT

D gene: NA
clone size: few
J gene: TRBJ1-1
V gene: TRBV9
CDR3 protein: CASSGWGDTEAFF
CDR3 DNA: TGTGCCAGCAGCGGGTGGGGGGACACTGAAGCTTTCTTT

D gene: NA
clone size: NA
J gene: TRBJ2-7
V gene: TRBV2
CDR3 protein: CASIGGRGGEQYF
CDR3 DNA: TGTGCCAGCATAGGTGGCCGCGGAGGGGAGCAGTACTTC

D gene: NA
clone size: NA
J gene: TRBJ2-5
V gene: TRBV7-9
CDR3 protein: CASSLAQGGQETQYF
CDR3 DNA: TGTGCCAGCAGCTTAGCGCAAGGGGGCCAAGAGACCCAGTACTTC

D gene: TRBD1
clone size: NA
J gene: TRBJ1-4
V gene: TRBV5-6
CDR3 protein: CASSLPGQGEKLFF
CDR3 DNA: TGTGCCAGCAGCTTACCGGGACAGGGAGAAAAACTGTTTTTT

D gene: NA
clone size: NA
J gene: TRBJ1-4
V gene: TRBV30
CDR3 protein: CAWGVPTGGRFEKLFF
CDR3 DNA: TGTGCCTGGGGGGTCCCAACGGGAGGACGGTTTGAAAAACTGTTTTTT

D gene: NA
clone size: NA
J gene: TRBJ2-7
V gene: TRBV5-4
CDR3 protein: CASSLGIALSSYEQYF
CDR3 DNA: TGTGCCAGCAGCTTGGGTATAGCCCTAAGCTCCTACGAGCAGTACTTC

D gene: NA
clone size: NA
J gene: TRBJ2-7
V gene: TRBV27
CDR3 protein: CASSASTGHKRYF
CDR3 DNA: TGTGCCAGCAGTGCGTCGACGGGACACAAAAGGTACTTC

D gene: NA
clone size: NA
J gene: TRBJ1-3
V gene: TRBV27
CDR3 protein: CARPRGGGNTIYF
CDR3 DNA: TGTGCCAGGCCGCGGGGGGGAGGAAACACCATATATTTT

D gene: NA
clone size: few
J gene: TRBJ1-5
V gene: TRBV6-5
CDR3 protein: CASSGGAFSNQPQHF
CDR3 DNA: TGTGCCAGCTCTGGAGGGGCTTTTAGCAATCAGCCCCAGCATTTT

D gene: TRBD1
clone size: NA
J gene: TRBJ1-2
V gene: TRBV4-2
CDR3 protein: CASSQVGPDRVHGYTF
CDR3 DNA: TGTGCCAGCAGCCAAGTCGGGCCCGACAGGGTTCATGGCTACACCTTC

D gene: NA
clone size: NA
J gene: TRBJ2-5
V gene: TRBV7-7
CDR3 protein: CASSLAASTKETQYF
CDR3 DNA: TGTGCCAGCAGCTTAGCGGCTTCCACCAAAGAGACCCAGTACTTC

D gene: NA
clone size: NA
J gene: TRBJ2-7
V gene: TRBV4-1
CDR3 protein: CASSQDSQPGYEQYF
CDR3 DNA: TGCGCCAGCAGCCAAGATTCTCAACCCGGGTACGAGCAGTACTTC

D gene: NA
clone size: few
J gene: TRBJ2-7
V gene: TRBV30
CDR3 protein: CAWSIRGGNEQYF
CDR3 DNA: TGTGCCTGGAGTATTAGGGGCGGGAACGAGCAGTACTTC